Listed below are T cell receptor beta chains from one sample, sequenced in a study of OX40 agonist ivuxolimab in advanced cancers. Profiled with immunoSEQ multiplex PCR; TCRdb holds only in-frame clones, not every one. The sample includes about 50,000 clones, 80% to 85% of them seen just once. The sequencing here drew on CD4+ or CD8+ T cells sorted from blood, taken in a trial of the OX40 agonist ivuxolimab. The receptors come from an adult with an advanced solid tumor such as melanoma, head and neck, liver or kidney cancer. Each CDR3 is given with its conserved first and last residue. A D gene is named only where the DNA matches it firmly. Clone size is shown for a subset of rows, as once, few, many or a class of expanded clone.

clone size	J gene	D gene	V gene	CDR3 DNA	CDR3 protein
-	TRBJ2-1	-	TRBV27	TGTGCCAGCACCCCACCCGGGGGTCGGGCCTACAATGAGCAGTTCTTC	CASTPPGGRAYNEQFF
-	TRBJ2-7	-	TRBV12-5	TGTGCTAGTGGTTTGGGACGGCTAGTTCCCGAGCAGTACTTC	CASGLGRLVPEQYF
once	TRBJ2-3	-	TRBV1	TGCACCAGCAGCCAAGGACTAGTTGGATGTACGCAGTATTTT	CTSSQGLVGCTQYF
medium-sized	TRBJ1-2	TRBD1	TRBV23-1	TGCGCCAGCAAGCTTAAGGACAGGGGGAGGTGGTCCTATGGCTACACCTTC	CASKLKDRGRWSYGYTF
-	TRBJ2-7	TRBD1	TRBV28	TGTGCCACCTCGACAGGGGTTTGGGAGCAGTACTTC	CATSTGVWEQYF
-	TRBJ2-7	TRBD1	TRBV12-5	TGTGCTAGTGGTTCGGCGACAGGGGGCTTATACGAGCAGTACTTC	CASGSATGGLYEQYF
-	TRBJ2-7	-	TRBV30	TGTGCCTGGAGTGTATCGGGGTACGAGCAGTACTTC	CAWSVSGYEQYF
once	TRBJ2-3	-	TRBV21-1	TGTGCCAGCAGCAAAGTGGGACTAGCGGGACCCACAGATACGCAGTATTTT	CASSKVGLAGPTDTQYF
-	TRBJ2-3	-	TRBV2	TGTGCCAGCAGTGAGAGGGGCACAGATACGCAGTATTTT	CASSERGTDTQYF
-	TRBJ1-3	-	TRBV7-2	TGTGCCAGCAGCCCTGATTTATATGGGGGCTCTGGAAACACCATATATTTT	CASSPDLYGGSGNTIYF
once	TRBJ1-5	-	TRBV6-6	TGTGCCAGCAGAACGCAGGTGGGGCTGGGCAATCAGCCCCAGCATTTT	CASRTQVGLGNQPQHF
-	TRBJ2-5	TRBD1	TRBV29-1	TGCAGCGTTGGTTTGCCAGGGGGAGAGCAGTACTTC	CSVGLPGGEQYF
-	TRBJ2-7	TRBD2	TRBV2	TGTGCCAGCAGTGAAGGAGCGGGAGTTCTGTACGAGCAGTACTTC	CASSEGAGVLYEQYF
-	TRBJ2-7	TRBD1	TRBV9	TGTGCCAGCAGCCGACACAGGGGACCCTACGAGCAGTACTTC	CASSRHRGPYEQYF
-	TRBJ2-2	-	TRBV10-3	TGTGCCATCACGGACAGCTCGAACACCGGGGAGCTGTTTTTT	CAITDSSNTGELFF
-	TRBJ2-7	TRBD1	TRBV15	TGTGCCACCAGCAGGGTAAGGACAGGGCTTTACGAGCAGTACTTC	CATSRVRTGLYEQYF
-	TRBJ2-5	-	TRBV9	TGTGCCAGCAGCGTAGGCGGGACCCAAGAGACCCAGTACTTC	CASSVGGTQETQYF
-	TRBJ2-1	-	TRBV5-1	TGCGCCAGCAGCAAGGCTAGGGCTACCTACAATGAGCAGTTCTTC	CASSKARATYNEQFF
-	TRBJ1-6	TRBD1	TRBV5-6	TGTGCCAGCAGCCTCACCACCGGGACAGCTAATTCACCCCTCCACTTT	CASSLTTGTANSPLHF
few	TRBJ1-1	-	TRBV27	TGTGCCAGCAGTTTCACGGTGGGGAACACTGAAGCTTTCTTT	CASSFTVGNTEAFF
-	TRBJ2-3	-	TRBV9	TGTGCCAGCAGCGCCTTCGGCAGATCCACAGATACGCAGTATTTT	CASSAFGRSTDTQYF
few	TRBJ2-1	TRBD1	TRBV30	TGTGCCTGGAGTAAGGGGCGTTGGACAGGCTCCTACAATGAGCAGTTCTTC	CAWSKGRWTGSYNEQFF
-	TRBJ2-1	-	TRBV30	TGTGCCTGGAGTCCTCCGGATAGGGACAATGAGCAGTTCTTC	CAWSPPDRDNEQFF
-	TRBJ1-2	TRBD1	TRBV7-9	TGTGCCAGCAGCTTAACAGACAGGGGTCCCGTTGGCTACACCTTC	CASSLTDRGPVGYTF
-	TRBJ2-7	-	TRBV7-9	TGTGCCAGCAGCTCAACTGCCGGGACCTTGATCTCTCTCGAGCAGTACTTC	CASSSTAGTLISLEQYF
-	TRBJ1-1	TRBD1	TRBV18	TGTGCCAGCTCGCGAGACAGGGGAGATTCGGCTGAAGCTTTCTTT	CASSRDRGDSAEAFF
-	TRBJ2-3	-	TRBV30	TGTGCCTGGAGTGTCGGGGGCAGCACAGATACGCAGTATTTT	CAWSVGGSTDTQYF
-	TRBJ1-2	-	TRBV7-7	TGTGCCAGCAGCTTAGGAGCAGCTAACTATGGCTACACCTTC	CASSLGAANYGYTF
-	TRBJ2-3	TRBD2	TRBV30	TGTGCCTGGACCAATAGCGGGAGGGCCTGGGATACGCAGTATTTT	CAWTNSGRAWDTQYF
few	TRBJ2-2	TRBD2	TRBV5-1	TGCGCCAGCAGCTCCGATCTAGCGGGAGCGATCGGGGAGCTGTTTTTT	CASSSDLAGAIGELFF
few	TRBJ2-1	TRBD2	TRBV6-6	TGTGCCATCGGGGGCCCTAGCGGGAGGGTTTACAATGAGCAGTTCTTC	CAIGGPSGRVYNEQFF
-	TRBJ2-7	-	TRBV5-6	TGTGCCAGCAGCTTGGAGTGGTTGGGACAACCTTACGAGCAGTACTTC	CASSLEWLGQPYEQYF
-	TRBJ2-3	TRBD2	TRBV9	TGTGCCAGCAGCGTCCTAGCGGGAGGGACAGATACGCAGTATTTT	CASSVLAGGTDTQYF
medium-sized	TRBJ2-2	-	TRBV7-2	TGTGCCAGCAGCTTAGCTGGGAGCGGTGGGCTGTTTTTT	CASSLAGSGGLFF
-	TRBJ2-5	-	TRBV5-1	TGCGCCAGCAGGGACCACAAGGGGCAAGAGACCCAGTACTTC	CASRDHKGQETQYF
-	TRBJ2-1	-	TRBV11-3	TGTGCCAGCAGCTCATATGGGGGATCCTACAATGAGCAGTTCTTC	CASSSYGGSYNEQFF
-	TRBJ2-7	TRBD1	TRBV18	TGTGCCAGCTCACCAAAGGAGGGACAGGGGTATCGCGAGCAGTACTTC	CASSPKEGQGYREQYF
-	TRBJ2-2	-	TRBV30	TGTGCCTGGAGTGGCCTAACTGGGGAGCTGTTTTTT	CAWSGLTGELFF
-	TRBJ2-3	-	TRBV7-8	TGTGCCAGCAGCTTCCTACAGACAGATACGCAGTATTTT	CASSFLQTDTQYF
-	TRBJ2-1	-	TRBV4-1	TGCGCCAGCAGCCAAATGACGGGGGCCGATGAGCAGTTCTTC	CASSQMTGADEQFF
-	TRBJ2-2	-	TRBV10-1	TGCGCCAGCAGGGAATCCGGAGAGTATGGGGAGCTGTTTTTT	CASRESGEYGELFF
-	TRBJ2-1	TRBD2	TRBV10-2	TGCGCCTCTCAGGGAGCGGGAGGTAATGAGCAGTTCTTC	CASQGAGGNEQFF
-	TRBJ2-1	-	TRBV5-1	TGCGCCAGCAGCTTGTCGGGTTCTACCTACAATGAGCAGTTCTTC	CASSLSGSTYNEQFF
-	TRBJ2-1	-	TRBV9	TGTGCCAGCAGCGCCCGGGACTACAATGAGCAGTTCTTC	CASSARDYNEQFF
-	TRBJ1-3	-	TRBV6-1	TGTGCCAGCAGTGAGAAGTGGGTCCTCTCTGGAAACACCATATATTTT	CASSEKWVLSGNTIYF
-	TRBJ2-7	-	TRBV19	TGTGCCAGTAGTATCCCCGGCTCCTACGAGCAGTACTTC	CASSIPGSYEQYF
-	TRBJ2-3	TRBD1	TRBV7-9	TGTGCCGGTGGGGACAGCGTCACAGATACGCAGTATTTT	CAGGDSVTDTQYF
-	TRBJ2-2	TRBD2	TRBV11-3	TGTGCCAGCAGCCCCGGGACTAGCGGCAACACCGGGGAGCTGTTTTTT	CASSPGTSGNTGELFF
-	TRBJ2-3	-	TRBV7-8	TGTGCCAGCAGCTTAGGACGGTTAGTCAGGGAGGATACGCAGTATTTT	CASSLGRLVREDTQYF
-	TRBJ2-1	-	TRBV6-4	TGTGCCAGCAGTGACTCCTCCTTAATAAACAATGAGCAGTTCTTC	CASSDSSLINNEQFF
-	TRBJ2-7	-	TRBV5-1	TGCGCCAGCAGCTTGGACAGGGAGTCGGCCTCACCTCGCTACGAGCAGTACTTC	CASSLDRESASPRYEQYF
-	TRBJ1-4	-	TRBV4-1	TGCGCCAGCAGCGCGGTGGGAGGGTTAAAAGAAAAACTGTTTTTT	CASSAVGGLKEKLFF
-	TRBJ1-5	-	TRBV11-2	TGTGCCAGCAGCTTAGCAGGGGGCAATCAGCCCCAGCATTTT	CASSLAGGNQPQHF
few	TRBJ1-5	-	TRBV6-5	TGTGCCAGCGGTAGCAATCAGCCCCAGCATTTT	CASGSNQPQHF
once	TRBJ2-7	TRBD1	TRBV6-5	TGTGCCAGCAGGCCCTGGGACAGGGAAGTCCGCGAGCAGTACTTC	CASRPWDREVREQYF
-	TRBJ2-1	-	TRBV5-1	TGCGCCAGCAGCTTAGACGACAGGTTCAATGAGCAGTTCTTC	CASSLDDRFNEQFF
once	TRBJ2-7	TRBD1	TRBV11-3	TGTGCCAGCAGCCCCAGGCGACAGGGGTTGTACGAGCAGTACTTC	CASSPRRQGLYEQYF